The TCR beta chain described here comes from a study of beta chain features in type 1 diabetes. The sequenced template was cDNA made from the entire isolated RNA. The protocol was immunoSEQ multiplex PCR, while the TCRdb copy is restricted to in-frame clones and leaves out a portion. The table has almost 350,000 clones, 7% to 9% seen once; the top ten hold around 0.44%. Germline V lookup: CDR1 SGHTA, CDR2 FQGNSA. The CDR3 loop spans 18 amino acids. V shed 1 base and J shed 1 base, with 18 bases lying between them. Notes on this clone: The target antigen is unknown.

General study findings and limits: There was a possibility that cDNA sequencing over-represented cells with high TCR expression.

The sequence derives from a woman aged 18-35 years in good health. Sequencing input: central memory CD4+ T cells from blood. The chain carries TRBV7-2 and TRBJ2-3; perhaps D is TRBD1 or TRBD2 (5 bases each). CDR3 sequence: CASSLGPGGDHRTDTQYF. The CDR3 nucleotides read TGTGCCAGCAGCTTAGGGCCGGGTGGGGACCATCGCACAGATACGCAGTATTTT.